This TCR beta chain was found in a study of cytotoxic CD8 clonotypes in ibrutinib-treated CLL. For the study at large: Patients: some 11 relapsed/refractory, roughly 14 treatment-naive, fewer than 18 IGHV unmutated. Study-wide points: Clonality was higher at ibrutinib response and returned toward baseline at progression.

A 1 in 200,000 to 1 in 1 million T cell depth was the sequencing target. Assay used: immunoSEQ multiplex PCR; TCRdb lists only in-frame clones, some missing. Here the sample spans about 160,000 clones, around nine tenths being singletons. On this clone itself: What it recognizes is unknown.

CDR1 SGHTA and CDR2 FQGNSA come from the germline V gene. The CDR3 runs 13 residues. The V end was cut by 5 bases, the J end by 2 bases, with 7 bases between. This clonotype was sampled from a human donor with chronic lymphocytic leukemia. The source material was PBMCs, sampled at disease progression, from a patient treated with ibrutinib. This rearrangement joins TRBV7-2 to TRBJ1-5; no firm D call. The CDR3 bases are TGTGCCAGCAGCCCCGGGGGCAATCAGCCCCAGCATTTT. This gives the protein CASSPGGNQPQHF.